These 31 T cell receptor beta chains share one sample of origin, sequenced in a study of blood T cell repertoires in COVID-19. The protocol was immunoSEQ multiplex PCR, while the TCRdb copy is restricted to in-frame clones and leaves out a portion. In the table there are about 220,000 clones, about nine tenths of which are singletons. The source material was PBMCs or T cells enriched from blood (not recorded which). The receptors shown here come from a woman aged 25 to 39 who had recovered from COVID-19.

This clone was observed once. The chain has TRBV7-2 and TRBJ2-3; TRBD2 is a possible D gene (6 bases). V lost 5 bases to trimming and J lost 4 bases, with 16 bases between them. The CDR3 has 15 residues. Germline V gene data show CDR1 as SGHTA and CDR2 as FQGNSA. The chain's CDR3 is CASSPMRGFSDTQYF. For the CDR3, the DNA is TGTGCCAGCAGCCCCATGCGGGGCTTCTCAGATACGCAGTATTTT.

The chain joins TRBV6-6 to TRBJ2-7; a possible D gene is TRBD1 (5 bases). With 5 bases removed from V and 2 bases from J, the gap between germline ends came to 13 bases. The germline V gene encodes CDR1 MNHNY and CDR2 SVGAGI (reference sequence). This CDR3 contains 14 residues. The CDR3 DNA follows: TGTGCCAGCAGTCACAGACAGAGTGCCTACGAGCAGTACTTC. Its translation is CASSHRQSAYEQYF.

The rearrangement joins TRBV7-2 to TRBJ1-2; weak D call: TRBD1 (6 bases). The length of the CDR3 is 14 residues. With 6 bases removed from V and 2 bases from J, the gap between germline ends came to 13 bases. Germline V gene lookup returns CDR1 SGHTA and CDR2 FQGNSA. CDR3: CASSQTTGNYGYTF. As DNA, the CDR3 is TGTGCCAGCAGTCAAACCACAGGGAACTATGGCTACACCTTC.

The V gene is TRBV11-3, the J gene TRBJ2-1; tentative D call: TRBD1 (6 bases). In germline, CDR1 is SGHNT, CDR2 YENEEA. Deletions cut 5 bases from V and 0 bases from J, with 11 bases between. The CDR3 is 15 amino acids. Written as DNA, the CDR3 is TGTGCCAGCAGCCCCCAGGACAGCTCCTACAATGAGCAGTTCTTC. It codes for CASSPQDSSYNEQFF.

The chain employs TRBV13 and TRBJ2-5; 7 nucleotides match TRBD1. The germline V gene encodes CDR1 PRHDT and CDR2 FYEKMQ (reference sequence). This CDR3 spans 15 amino acids. V lost 5 bases, J lost 4 bases, and 10 bases stayed unmatched. The CDR3 nucleotides read TGTGCCAGCAGCGCCCGACAGGGAGACCGAGAGACCCAGTACTTC. It translates to CASSARQGDRETQYF.

This clone is a singleton in its sample. The rearrangement links TRBV4-3 to TRBJ2-3, with D perhaps TRBD2 (6 bases). V lost 0 bases to trimming and J lost 4 bases, with 14 bases between them. The CDR3 extends over 16 amino acids. Per germline, CDR1 LGHNA and CDR2 YSLEER. CDR3 amino acids: CASSQDRRGAPDTQYF. For the CDR3, the DNA is TGCGCCAGCAGCCAAGATCGACGCGGGGCCCCAGATACGCAGTATTTT.

The J gene is TRBJ1-4, the V gene TRBV6-5; weak D call: TRBD1 (6 bases). Germline-derived CDR1 and CDR2 are MNHEY and SVGAGI. Trimming removed 4 bases from V and 8 bases from J, with 14 bases in between. The CDR3 loop spans 14 amino acids. The CDR3 coding sequence is TGTGCCAGCAGTTTACAGGGCGGAAGGGAAAAACTGTTTTTT. Its protein product is CASSLQGGREKLFF.

This clone was picked up a small number of times. CDR3 sequence reads: CASSPSPDRVNTIYF. CDR3 in DNA: TGTGCCAGCTCACCGTCCCCGGACAGGGTAAACACCATATATTTT. V gene TRBV18 combines with J gene TRBJ1-3; 8 bases fit TRBD1. Trimming cost V 3 bases and J 6 bases; bases outside gene matches: 7. The CDR3 runs to 15 residues. Germline V gene data show CDR1 as KGHSH and CDR2 as LQKENI.

This clone was counted between two and nine times. The V and J genes are TRBV19 and TRBJ2-3; 8 nucleotides align to TRBD2. The ends lost 4 bases at V and 7 bases at J; junction bases unmatched: 7. CDR1 and CDR2 (germline): LNHDA, SQIVND (reference sequence). The CDR3 extends over 14 amino acids. CDR3 coding DNA: TGTGCCAGTAGTAGTCCCGGGACTAGGAATACGCAGTATTTT. Amino acid sequence: CASSSPGTRNTQYF.

The rearrangement uses TRBV12-3 or TRBV12-4 and TRBJ2-7, with 7 bases identical to TRBD2. V gave up 3 bases and J gave up 6 bases; unmatched junction bases: 5. There are 13 residues in the CDR3. The CDR3 protein is CASSFGLEREQYF. In nucleotides, the CDR3 is TGTGCCAGCAGTTTCGGACTAGAACGCGAGCAGTACTTC.

This clone showed up just a few times. The rearrangement joins TRBV11-2 to TRBJ1-1; 8 bases agree with TRBD1. This CDR3 comprises 11 residues. Germline CDR1 reads SGHAT; CDR2 reads FQNNGV. V dropped 4 bases and J dropped 11; count of bases not matched to a gene: 3. CDR3 sequence: CASSSTGDAFF. In DNA form, the CDR3 reads TGTGCCAGCAGCTCGACAGGGGACGCTTTCTTT.

DNA for the CDR3: TGCGCCAGCAGCTTGGATCGGGGTGAGGGCACTGAAGCTTTCTTT. Its protein product is CASSLDRGEGTEAFF. The chain employs TRBV5-1 and TRBJ1-1; unclear D gene. The CDR3 is 15 residues long. V lost 0 bases, J lost 4 bases, and 13 bases lay in between. Germline CDR1 and CDR2: SGHRS and YFSETQ.

This clone appeared once. V gene TRBV7-3 combines with J gene TRBJ1-5; D is unclear. The CDR3 extends over 13 amino acids. Deletions cut 2 bases from V and 4 bases from J, with 6 bases between. Germline CDR1 is SGHTA and CDR2 is FQGTGA. CDR3: CASSLSANQPQHF. The DNA for the CDR3 is TGTGCCAGCAGCTTATCCGCGAATCAGCCCCAGCATTTT. Variable domain in full (rest from reference TRBV7-3 and TRBJ1-5): GAGVSQTPSNKVTEKGKYVELRCDPISGHTALYWYRQSLGQGPEFLIYFQGTGAADDSGLPNDRFFAVRPEGSVSTLKIQRTERGDSAVYLCASSLSANQPQHFGDGTRLSIL.

J is TRBJ1-2 and V is TRBV5-6, with D unclear. The length of the CDR3 is 15 residues. Trimming cost V 4 bases and J 2 bases, with 15 bases left between them. Germline assignment: CDR1 SGHDT and CDR2 YYEEEE. The CDR3 region has the DNA TGTGCCAGCAGCCCCCGTACCAGGTCAAACTATGGCTACACCTTC. Its translation is CASSPRTRSNYGYTF.

The V and J genes are TRBV21-1 and TRBJ2-1; the listed D gene, TRBD1, was not tested against the DNA. TRBV21-1 is flagged as a pseudogene. The CDR3 contains 15 residues. CDR3 bases: TGTGCCAGCAGCAAAGATGGCAGGGGGTACAATGAGCAGTTCTTC. Translation gives CASSKDGRGYNEQFF.

The gene calls are TRBV3-1 (or the pseudogene TRBV3-2) and TRBJ1-1, with D tentatively TRBD1 (5 bases). The germline gives CDR1 LGHDT, CDR2 YNNKEL (reference sequence). The CDR3 loop spans 14 amino acids. V was pared by 1 base and J by 1 base, with 7 bases between. The CDR3 DNA reads TGTGCCAGCAGCCAAGGGACACGGAACACTGAAGCTTTCTTT. This translates into CASSQGTRNTEAFF.

The rearrangement links TRBV29-1 to TRBJ1-1; possibly TRBD1 for D (5 bases). With 4 bases removed from V and 5 bases from J, the gap between germline ends came to 17 bases. The CDR3 contains 14 residues. CDR1 is SQVTM, CDR2 ANQGSEA, per germline. The CDR3 DNA follows: TGCAGCGTTGGGGGCAGTAACTTGGGGACTGAAGCTTTCTTT. Its translation: CSVGGSNLGTEAFF.

The rearrangement links TRBV7-9 to TRBJ1-2, with TRBD1 as a possible D gene (6 bases). The CDR3 is made up of 14 amino acids. Germline V gene sequence: CDR1 SEHNR, CDR2 FQNEAQ (reference sequence). V lost 5 bases and J 3 bases, leaving 13 bases between the germline ends. The CDR3 is CASSPGQPYYGYTF. For the CDR3, the DNA is TGTGCCAGCAGCCCCGGACAGCCTTACTATGGCTACACCTTC.

The chain links TRBV5-5 to TRBJ2-7; D gene unclear. There are 12 residues in the CDR3. Per germline, CDR1 SGHKS and CDR2 YYEKEE (reference sequence). Trimming took 0 bases from V and 4 from J, leaving 5 bases between them. CDR3 sequence reads: CASSLALYEQYF. CDR3 bases: TGTGCCAGCAGCTTGGCCCTATACGAGCAGTACTTC. The full variable domain, rest sourced from reference TRBV5-5 and TRBJ2-7, is DAGVTQSPTHLIKTRGQQVTLRCSPISGHKSVSWYQQVLGQGPQFIFQYYEKEERGRGNFPDRFSARQFPNYSSELNVNALLLGDSALYLCASSLALYEQYFGPGTRLTVT.

The V gene is TRBV27, the J gene TRBJ2-2, with a tentative D call TRBD1 (6 bases). This CDR3 has 16 amino acids. Germline V gene data show CDR1 as MNHEY and CDR2 as SMNVEV (reference sequence). Trimming cost V 3 bases and J 5 bases, with 16 bases left between them. In nucleotides, the CDR3 is TGTGCCAGCAGTTTCAGGACTCTTCAGGGGACCGGGGAGCTGTTTTTT. Its translation: CASSFRTLQGTGELFF.

V gene TRBV7-6 combines with J gene TRBJ1-5; the D is unclear. The CDR3 loop spans 17 amino acids. V lost 5 bases to trimming and J lost 2 bases, with 19 bases between them. Germline lookup yields CDR1 SGHVS and CDR2 FNYEAQ. CDR3 sequence: CASSQIPAGAGNQPQHF. CDR3 coding DNA: TGTGCCAGCAGCCAGATACCGGCAGGAGCGGGCAATCAGCCCCAGCATTTT. The variable domain in full, completed from reference TRBV7-6 and TRBJ1-5, reads GAGVSQSPRYKVTKRGQDVALRCDPISGHVSLYWYRQALGQGPEFLTYFNYEAQQDKSGLPNDRFSAERPEGSISTLTIQRTEQRDSAMYRCASSQIPAGAGNQPQHFGDGTRLSIL.

The chain joins TRBV5-4 to TRBJ2-7; 7 bases line up with TRBD1. Trimming took 4 bases from V and 3 from J; bases not matched to a gene: 1. The germline gives CDR1 SGHNT, CDR2 YYREEE (reference sequence). The CDR3 runs 12 residues. CDR3 nucleotides: TGTGCCAGCAGCCGGGACAGCTACGAGCAGTACTTC. Translated, it gives CASSRDSYEQYF. The full variable domain, in which reference TRBV5-4 and TRBJ2-7 provide the parts outside the CDR3, is ETGVTQSPTHLIKTRGQQVTLRCSSQSGHNTVSWYQQALGQGPQFIFQYYREEENGRGNFPPRFSGLQFPNYSSELNVNALELDDSALYLCASSRDSYEQYFGPGTRLTVT.

This clone was observed once. The rearrangement uses TRBV14 and TRBJ2-1; TRBD2 aligns across 8 bases. The V and J ends lost 5 bases and 1 base, in that order; junction bases with no gene match: 10. The CDR3 length is 17 residues. Per germline, CDR1 SGHDN and CDR2 FVKESK. The CDR3 DNA reads as TGTGCCAGCAGCTTCCATCTAGCGGGTGATTCCTACAATGAGCAGTTCTTC. Protein product: CASSFHLAGDSYNEQFF. Complete variable domain (other parts from reference TRBV14 and TRBJ2-1): EAGVTQFPSHSVIEKGQTVTLRCDPISGHDNLYWYRRVMGKEIKFLLHFVKESKQDESGMPNNRFLAERTGGTYSTLKVQPAELEDSGVYFCASSFHLAGDSYNEQFFGPGTRLTVL.

V and J are TRBV24-1 and TRBJ2-3; D is possibly TRBD1 (6 bases). Germline assignment: CDR1 KGHDR and CDR2 SFDVKD. V lost 9 bases and J lost 0, with 21 bases in between. The CDR3 is 17 residues long. CDR3 protein: CATASPEGGESTDTQYF. In DNA form, the CDR3 reads TGTGCCACCGCCAGTCCCGAAGGGGGTGAAAGCACAGATACGCAGTATTTT.

The chain employs TRBV6-6 and TRBJ1-6; TRBD1 is a possible D gene (5 bases). Germline V gene data show CDR1 as MNHNY and CDR2 as SVGAGI (reference sequence). This CDR3 has 17 residues. V was trimmed by 5 bases and J by 4 bases, leaving 18 bases between them. The CDR3 DNA sequence: TGTGCCAGCAGTCAATGGGGGGGGGAAGAGTATAATTCACCCCTCCACTTT. Protein: CASSQWGGEEYNSPLHF.

The rearrangement joins TRBV4-2 to TRBJ1-1, with 7 bases that match TRBD1. CDR3 size: 17 residues. Germline trimming cut 1 base from V and 1 base from J; bases unmatched to any gene: 9. Germline CDR1 reads LGHNA; CDR2 reads YNFKEQ. The CDR3 protein is CASSQGGQVRKNTEAFF. For the CDR3, the DNA is TGTGCCAGCAGCCAAGGCGGACAGGTACGGAAGAACACTGAAGCTTTCTTT.

V is TRBV5-1 and J is TRBJ1-5; 8 bases align to TRBD1. The length of the CDR3 is 15 residues. Germline-derived CDR1 and CDR2 are SGHRS and YFSETQ. V lost 1 base to trimming and J lost 7 bases; unmatched junction nucleotides: 7. This CDR3 reads CASSLTGTGEQPQHF. The CDR3 nucleotides are TGCGCCAGCAGCTTGACCGGGACAGGAGAGCAGCCCCAGCATTTT.

This chain connects TRBV5-1 to TRBJ2-2; 9 bases fit TRBD1. CDR1 SGHRS and CDR2 YFSETQ come from the germline V gene. The ends lost 4 bases at V and 2 bases at J; junction bases unmatched: 3. The CDR3 is 15 amino acids. CDR3 in DNA: TGCGCCAGCAGCCCGGGACAGGGAAACACCGGGGAGCTGTTTTTT. Its protein is CASSPGQGNTGELFF.

The gene calls are TRBV19 and TRBJ1-6; possible D gene TRBD1, 6 bases. The CDR3 covers 17 residues. Per germline, CDR1 LNHDA and CDR2 SQIVND (reference sequence). With 3 bases removed from V and 10 bases from J, the gap between germline ends came to 22 bases. CDR3 nucleotides: TGTGCCAGTAGTATCCCCTCCGCAACAGGGCTTAACTCACCCCTCCACTTT. Encoded protein: CASSIPSATGLNSPLHF.

The gene calls are TRBV5-1 and TRBJ1-2; D may be TRBD1 (5 bases). Per the germline V gene, CDR1 is SGHRS and CDR2 is YFSETQ. CDR3 length equals 13 residues. V lost 0 bases, J lost 6 bases, and 9 bases lay in between. CDR3 in DNA: TGCGCCAGCAGCTTGGCGCAGGGTAATGGCTACACCTTC. Translating gives CASSLAQGNGYTF.

The rearrangement joins TRBV11-2 to TRBJ2-5; D might be TRBD2 (5 bases). V lost 5 bases and J lost 2, with 18 bases in between. Germline loops: CDR1 SGHAT, CDR2 FQNNGV. CDR3 size: 16 residues. In nucleotides, the CDR3 is TGTGCCAGCAGCCGCCTGGGCACTAGTTGGCAAGAGACCCAGTACTTC. This translates into CASSRLGTSWQETQYF.